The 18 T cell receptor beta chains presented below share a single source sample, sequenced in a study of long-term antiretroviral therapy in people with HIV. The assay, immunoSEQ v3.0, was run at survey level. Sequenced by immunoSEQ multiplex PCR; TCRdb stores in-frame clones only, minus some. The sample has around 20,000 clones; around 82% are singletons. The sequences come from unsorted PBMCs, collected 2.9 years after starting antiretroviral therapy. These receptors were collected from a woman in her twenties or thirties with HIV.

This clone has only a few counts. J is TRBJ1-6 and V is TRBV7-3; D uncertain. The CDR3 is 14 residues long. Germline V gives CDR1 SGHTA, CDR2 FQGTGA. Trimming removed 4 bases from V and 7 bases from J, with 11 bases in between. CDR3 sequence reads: CASSYDGYNSPLHF. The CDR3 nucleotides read TGTGCCAGCAGCTACGACGGTTACAATTCACCCCTCCACTTT.

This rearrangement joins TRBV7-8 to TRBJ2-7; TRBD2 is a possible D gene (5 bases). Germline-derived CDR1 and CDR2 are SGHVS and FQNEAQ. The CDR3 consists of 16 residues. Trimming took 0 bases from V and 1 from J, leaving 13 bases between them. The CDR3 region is CASSLASGPNSYEQYV. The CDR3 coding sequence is TGTGCCAGCAGCTTAGCCAGCGGCCCGAATTCCTACGAGCAGTACGTC.

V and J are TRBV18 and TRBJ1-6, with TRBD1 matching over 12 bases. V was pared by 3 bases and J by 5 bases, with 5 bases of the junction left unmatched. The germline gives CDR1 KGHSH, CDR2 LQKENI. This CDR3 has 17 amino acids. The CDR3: CASSPQGQGANNSPLHF. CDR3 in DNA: TGTGCCAGCTCACCCCAGGGACAGGGGGCTAATAATTCACCCCTCCACTTT. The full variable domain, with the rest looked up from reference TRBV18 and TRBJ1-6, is NAGVMQNPRHLVRRRGQEARLRCSPMKGHSHVYWYRQLPEEGLKFMVYLQKENIIDESGMPKERFSAEFPKEGPSILRIQQVVRGDSAAYFCASSPQGQGANNSPLHFGNGTRLTVT.

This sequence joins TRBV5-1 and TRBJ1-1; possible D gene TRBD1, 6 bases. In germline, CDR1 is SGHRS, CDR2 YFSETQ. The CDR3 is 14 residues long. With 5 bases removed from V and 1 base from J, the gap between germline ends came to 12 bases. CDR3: CASRPTTGNTEAFF. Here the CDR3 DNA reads TGCGCCAGCAGACCTACGACAGGGAACACTGAAGCTTTCTTT. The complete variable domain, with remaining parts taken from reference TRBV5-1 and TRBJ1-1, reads KAGVTQTPRYLIKTRGQQVTLSCSPISGHRSVSWYQQTPGQGLQFLFEYFSETQRNKGNFPGRFSGRQFSNSRSEMNVSTLELGDSALYLCASRPTTGNTEAFFGQGTRLTVV.

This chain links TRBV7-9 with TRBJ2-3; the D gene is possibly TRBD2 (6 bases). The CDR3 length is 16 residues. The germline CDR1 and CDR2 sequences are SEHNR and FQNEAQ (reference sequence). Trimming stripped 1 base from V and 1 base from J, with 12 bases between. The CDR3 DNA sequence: TGTGCCAGCAGCTTAGTGGTAACGGGGGGCACAGATACGCAGTATTTT. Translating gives CASSLVVTGGTDTQYF. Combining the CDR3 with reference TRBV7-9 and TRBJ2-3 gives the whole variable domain DTGVSQNPRHKITKRGQNVTFRCDPISEHNRLYWYRQTLGQGPEFLTYFQNEAQLEKSRLLSDRFSAERPKGSFSTLEIQRTEQGDSAMYLCASSLVVTGGTDTQYFGPGTRLTVL.

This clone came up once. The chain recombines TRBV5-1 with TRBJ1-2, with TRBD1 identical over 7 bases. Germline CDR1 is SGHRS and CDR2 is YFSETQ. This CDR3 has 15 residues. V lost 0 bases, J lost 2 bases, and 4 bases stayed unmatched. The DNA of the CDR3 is TGCGCCAGCAGCTTGGGAGGGGGCTCCAACTATGGCTACACCTTC. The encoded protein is CASSLGGGSNYGYTF.

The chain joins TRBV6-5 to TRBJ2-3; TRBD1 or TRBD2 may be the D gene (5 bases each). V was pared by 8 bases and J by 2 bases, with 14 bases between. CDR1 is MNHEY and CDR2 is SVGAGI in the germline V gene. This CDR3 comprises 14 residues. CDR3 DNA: TGTGCCAGCTCCCCGGGGCCCTACACAGATACGCAGTATTTT. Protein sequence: CASSPGPYTDTQYF.

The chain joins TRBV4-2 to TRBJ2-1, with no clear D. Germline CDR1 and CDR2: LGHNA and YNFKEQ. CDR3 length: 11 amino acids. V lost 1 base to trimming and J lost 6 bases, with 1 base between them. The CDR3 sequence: CASSQGNEQFF. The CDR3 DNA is TGTGCCAGCAGCCAAGGCAATGAGCAGTTCTTC.

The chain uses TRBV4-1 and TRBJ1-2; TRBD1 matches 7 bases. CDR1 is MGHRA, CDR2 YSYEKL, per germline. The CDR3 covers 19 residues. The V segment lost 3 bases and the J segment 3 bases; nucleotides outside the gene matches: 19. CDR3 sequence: CASSQEGAASLPGDYGYTF. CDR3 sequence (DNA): TGCGCCAGCAGCCAGGAGGGGGCAGCTTCCCTCCCCGGGGACTATGGCTACACCTTC.

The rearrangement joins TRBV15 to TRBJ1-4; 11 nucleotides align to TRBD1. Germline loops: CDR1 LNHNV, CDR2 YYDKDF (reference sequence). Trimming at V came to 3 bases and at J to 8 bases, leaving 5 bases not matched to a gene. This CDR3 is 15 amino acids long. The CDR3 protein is CATSSPGQGVEKLFF. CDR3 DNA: TGTGCCACCAGCAGCCCGGGACAGGGGGTGGAAAAACTGTTTTTT.

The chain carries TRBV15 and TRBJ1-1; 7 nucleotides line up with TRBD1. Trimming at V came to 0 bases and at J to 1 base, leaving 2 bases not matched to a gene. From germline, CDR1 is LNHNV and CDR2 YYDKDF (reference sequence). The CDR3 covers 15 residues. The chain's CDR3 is CATSRDKGANTEAFF. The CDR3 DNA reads TGTGCCACCAGCAGAGATAAGGGGGCGAACACTGAAGCTTTCTTT.

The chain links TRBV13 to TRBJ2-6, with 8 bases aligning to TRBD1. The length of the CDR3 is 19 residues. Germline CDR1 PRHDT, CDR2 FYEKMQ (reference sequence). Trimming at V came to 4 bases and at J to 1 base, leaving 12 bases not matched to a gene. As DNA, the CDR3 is TGTGCCAGCAGCTCCCGGGACAGGAGTAGGGGGTCTGGGGCCAACGTCCTGACTTTC. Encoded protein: CASSSRDRSRGSGANVLTF.

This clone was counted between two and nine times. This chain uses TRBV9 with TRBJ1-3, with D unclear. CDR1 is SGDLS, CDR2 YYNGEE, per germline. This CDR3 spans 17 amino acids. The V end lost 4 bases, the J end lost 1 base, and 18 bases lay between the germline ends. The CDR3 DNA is TGTGCCAGCAGCCCTCGGAGAGACCGCCGGTCTGGAAACACCATATATTTT. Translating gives CASSPRRDRRSGNTIYF.

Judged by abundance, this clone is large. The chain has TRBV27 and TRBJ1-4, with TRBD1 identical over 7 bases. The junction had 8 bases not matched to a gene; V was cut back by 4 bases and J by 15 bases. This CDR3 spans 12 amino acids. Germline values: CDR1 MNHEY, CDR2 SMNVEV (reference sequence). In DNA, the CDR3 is TGTGCCAGCAGTTCTAGCACAGGGGTATTGTTTTTT. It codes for CASSSSTGVLFF.

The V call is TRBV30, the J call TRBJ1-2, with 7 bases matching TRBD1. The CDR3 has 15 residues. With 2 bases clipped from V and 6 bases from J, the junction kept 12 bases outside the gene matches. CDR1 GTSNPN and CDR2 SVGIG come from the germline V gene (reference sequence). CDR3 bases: TGTGCCTGGAGTCAGATAGGAACCGGGACAGATGGCTACACCTTC. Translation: CAWSQIGTGTDGYTF.

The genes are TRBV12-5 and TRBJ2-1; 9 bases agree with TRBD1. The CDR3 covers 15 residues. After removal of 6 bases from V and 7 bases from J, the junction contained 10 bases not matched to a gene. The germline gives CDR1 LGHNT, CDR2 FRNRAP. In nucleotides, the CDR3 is TGTGCTAGTGGGCTGACCGGGACAGGGAAGAATGAGCAGTTCTTC. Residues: CASGLTGTGKNEQFF.

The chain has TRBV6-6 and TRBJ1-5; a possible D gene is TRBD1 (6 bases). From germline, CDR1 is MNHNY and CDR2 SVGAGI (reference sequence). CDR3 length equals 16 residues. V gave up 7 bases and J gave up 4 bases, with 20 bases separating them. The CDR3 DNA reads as TGTGCCAGCACCCCACCTCCGGGGGCAGGTAATCAGCCCCAGCATTTT. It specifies CASTPPPGAGNQPQHF.

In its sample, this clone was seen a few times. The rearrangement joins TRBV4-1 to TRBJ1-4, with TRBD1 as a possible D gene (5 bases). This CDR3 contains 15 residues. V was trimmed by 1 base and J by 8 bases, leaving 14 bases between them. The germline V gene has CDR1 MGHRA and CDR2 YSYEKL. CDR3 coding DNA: TGCGCCAGCAGCCAAGGGTGGGGGTCGGCAGAAAAACTGTTTTTT. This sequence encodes CASSQGWGSAEKLFF.